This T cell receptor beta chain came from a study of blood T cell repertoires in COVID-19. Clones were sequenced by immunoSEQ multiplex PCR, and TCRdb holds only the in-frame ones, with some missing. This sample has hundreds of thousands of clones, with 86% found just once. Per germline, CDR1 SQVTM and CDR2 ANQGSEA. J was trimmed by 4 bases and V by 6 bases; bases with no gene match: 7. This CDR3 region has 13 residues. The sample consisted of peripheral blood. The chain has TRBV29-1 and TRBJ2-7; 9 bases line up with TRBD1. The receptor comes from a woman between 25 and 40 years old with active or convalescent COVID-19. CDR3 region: CSVVQTGGYEQYF. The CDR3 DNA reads TGCAGCGTGGTACAGACAGGGGGATACGAGCAGTACTTC.